This TCR beta chain was identified during a study of blood T cell repertoires in COVID-19. Study-level background: Some COVID-19 samples were acute and others convalescent; all came from the United States, Italy and Spain. T cells, B-cell-depleted T cells, or PBMCs supplied cDNA or gDNA.

Original analysis: Reference gene primer amplification gave estimated nucleated cell counts. Clones were read by immunoSEQ multiplex PCR, and TCRdb kept only the in-frame ones, dropping some. V, J and clone size are taken as reported in that table, and D and trimming were inferred from the DNA itself. The data show approximately 44,000 clones, approximately 90% seen once. Per the germline V gene, CDR1 is SGDLS and CDR2 is YYNGEE. The CDR3 spans 16 residues. Trimming removed 4 bases at V and 3 bases at J, with 19 bases between. The chain recombines TRBV9 with TRBJ1-1; possibly TRBD1 for D (5 bases). This receptor was obtained from a man aged 60 to 75 with acute or convalescent COVID-19. The sequenced material came from peripheral blood. The DNA of the CDR3 is TGTGCCAGCAGCCCCAGCGGGAGAAGAGGGGACACTGAAGCTTTCTTT. Its translation: CASSPSGRRGDTEAFF.